These T cell receptor beta chains were read from a single sample in a study of T cells in tuberculosis. Profiling relied on immunoSEQ multiplex PCR, and the TCRdb table lists in-frame clones only, not all of them. Here the sample spans around 33,000 clones, 92% being singletons. The sample comprised PBMCs. Source of these receptors: a donor between 10 and 29 years old with latent tuberculosis or without tuberculosis infection. Some clones in this sample may be carry-over from other donors' samples. Both conserved end residues are part of each CDR3. The order of the fields is V gene, clone size, J gene, D gene, CDR3 DNA, CDR3 protein. D genes are given only for firm matches. Expanded clones are given a class, and other clones once, few, many or no size at all.

v_call: TRBV11-2; clone_size: NA; j_call: TRBJ2-7; d_call: TRBD2; cdr3_nt: TGTGCCAGCAGCGTAGCGGGAACACCAGTGAGCTCCTACGAGCAGTACTTC; cdr3_aa: CASSVAGTPVSSYEQYF
v_call: TRBV7-9; clone_size: NA; j_call: TRBJ1-2; d_call: NA; cdr3_nt: TGTGCCAGCAGCTCTTCCGGTCCCGGGAGGGGCTACACCTTC; cdr3_aa: CASSSSGPGRGYTF
v_call: TRBV5-1; clone_size: once; j_call: TRBJ2-7; d_call: TRBD2; cdr3_nt: TGCGCCAGCAGGTTGGGACTAGCGAGACGCTCCTACGAGCAGTACTTC; cdr3_aa: CASRLGLARRSYEQYF
v_call: TRBV5-1; clone_size: NA; j_call: TRBJ1-1; d_call: NA; cdr3_nt: TGCGCCAGCAGAGCCCTCGGGAGATCAGGGACGGTTTTCTTT; cdr3_aa: CASRALGRSGTVFF
v_call: TRBV28; clone_size: NA; j_call: TRBJ2-7; d_call: TRBD1; cdr3_nt: TGTGCCAGCAGTCTAGGACAGGGGAATGTATGGGAGCAGTACTTC; cdr3_aa: CASSLGQGNVWEQYF
v_call: TRBV11-1; clone_size: NA; j_call: TRBJ2-5; d_call: NA; cdr3_nt: TGTGCCAGCGTTGAACACCCCCAAGAGACCCAGTACTTC; cdr3_aa: CASVEHPQETQYF
v_call: TRBV5-6; clone_size: NA; j_call: TRBJ2-7; d_call: TRBD1; cdr3_nt: TGTGCCAGCACCAACCTCAGGGGGCTCTACGAGCAGTACTTC; cdr3_aa: CASTNLRGLYEQYF
v_call: TRBV6-5; clone_size: NA; j_call: TRBJ2-7; d_call: TRBD2; cdr3_nt: TGTGCCAGCAGTTACGGACCTAGCGGGGACTCCTACGAGCAGTACTTC; cdr3_aa: CASSYGPSGDSYEQYF
v_call: TRBV29-1; clone_size: NA; j_call: TRBJ2-3; d_call: NA; cdr3_nt: TGCAGCGTTGAAGACCGTCTTCGTTCGTCCACAGATACGCAGTATTTT; cdr3_aa: CSVEDRLRSSTDTQYF
v_call: TRBV11-3; clone_size: NA; j_call: TRBJ2-7; d_call: TRBD1; cdr3_nt: TGTGCCAGCAGCTTAAAAGGGACAGGGGCCTACGAGCAGTACTTC; cdr3_aa: CASSLKGTGAYEQYF
v_call: TRBV11-3; clone_size: NA; j_call: TRBJ1-5; d_call: NA; cdr3_nt: TGTGCCAGCAGCCCCCGGCCCGAGCGGCGCATGGGCAATCAGCCCCAGCATTTT; cdr3_aa: CASSPRPERRMGNQPQHF
v_call: TRBV4-1; clone_size: NA; j_call: TRBJ1-2; d_call: NA; cdr3_nt: TGCGCCAGCAGCCAACCCGTCAGGGGAGGGCCTGGCTACACCTTC; cdr3_aa: CASSQPVRGGPGYTF
v_call: TRBV9; clone_size: NA; j_call: TRBJ1-1; d_call: TRBD1; cdr3_nt: TGTGCCAGCAGCGGGGACAGGGGGACTGAAGCTTTCTTT; cdr3_aa: CASSGDRGTEAFF
v_call: TRBV28; clone_size: NA; j_call: TRBJ1-2; d_call: TRBD1; cdr3_nt: TGTGCCAGCAGTTCCTACCTTAAGACAGGGGGCGGCTATGGCTACACCTTC; cdr3_aa: CASSSYLKTGGGYGYTF
v_call: TRBV10-3; clone_size: NA; j_call: TRBJ2-1; d_call: TRBD1; cdr3_nt: TGTGCCATCAGACCGGGACAGGGAGGCAATGAGCAGTTCTTC; cdr3_aa: CAIRPGQGGNEQFF
v_call: TRBV2; clone_size: once; j_call: TRBJ2-7; d_call: TRBD2; cdr3_nt: TGTGCCAGCAGCCCCCTAGCGGGGGATGCCTACGAGCAGTACTTC; cdr3_aa: CASSPLAGDAYEQYF
v_call: TRBV6-6; clone_size: few; j_call: TRBJ2-2; d_call: NA; cdr3_nt: TGTGCCAGCAGGGAGACCGGGGAGCTGTTTTTT; cdr3_aa: CASRETGELFF
v_call: TRBV10-3; clone_size: NA; j_call: TRBJ2-3; d_call: TRBD1; cdr3_nt: TGTGCCATCAGGTCGACAGGGAGCACAGATACGCAGTATTTT; cdr3_aa: CAIRSTGSTDTQYF
v_call: TRBV4-2; clone_size: NA; j_call: TRBJ2-3; d_call: TRBD2; cdr3_nt: TGTGCCAGCAGCCAGCATCTAGCGGGACCCTTCACAGATACGCAGTATTTT; cdr3_aa: CASSQHLAGPFTDTQYF
v_call: TRBV5-5; clone_size: NA; j_call: TRBJ2-2; d_call: TRBD2; cdr3_nt: TGTGCCAGCAGTATTAGGCTAGCGGGAGGGCCAAACACCGGGGAGCTGTTTTTT; cdr3_aa: CASSIRLAGGPNTGELFF
v_call: TRBV27; clone_size: NA; j_call: TRBJ2-1; d_call: NA; cdr3_nt: TGTGCCAGCAGTTTAGGTCCGACTAGAAACAATGAGCAGTTCTTC; cdr3_aa: CASSLGPTRNNEQFF
v_call: TRBV11-2; clone_size: NA; j_call: TRBJ1-4; d_call: NA; cdr3_nt: TGTGCCAGCAGCTTTGAACCGGGAGCAACTAATGAAAAACTGTTTTTT; cdr3_aa: CASSFEPGATNEKLFF
v_call: TRBV9; clone_size: NA; j_call: TRBJ1-4; d_call: TRBD1; cdr3_nt: TGTGCCAGCAGCACACGGACAGGGGTCGGTGAAAAACTGTTTTTT; cdr3_aa: CASSTRTGVGEKLFF
v_call: TRBV2; clone_size: NA; j_call: TRBJ1-6; d_call: NA; cdr3_nt: TGTGCCAGCAGTTTTTCCAGCGGGAGCTATAATTCACCCCTCCACTTT; cdr3_aa: CASSFSSGSYNSPLHF
v_call: TRBV6-1; clone_size: NA; j_call: TRBJ2-1; d_call: TRBD1; cdr3_nt: TGTGCCAGCATCTCCGGGACAGGGGTCAATGAGCAGTTCTTC; cdr3_aa: CASISGTGVNEQFF
v_call: TRBV27; clone_size: NA; j_call: TRBJ2-7; d_call: NA; cdr3_nt: TGTGCCAGCAGAGGCAGGGGCAACGAGCAGTACTTC; cdr3_aa: CASRGRGNEQYF
v_call: TRBV20-1; clone_size: NA; j_call: TRBJ2-7; d_call: NA; cdr3_nt: TGCAGTGCCGCCGGGGTCTACGAGCAGTACTTC; cdr3_aa: CSAAGVYEQYF
v_call: TRBV19; clone_size: NA; j_call: TRBJ1-1; d_call: NA; cdr3_nt: TGTGCCAGTCGTGGAGGAAGCACTGAAGCTTTCTTT; cdr3_aa: CASRGGSTEAFF